Shown below are 2 T cell receptor beta chains from a single sample sequenced in a study of T cells in Graves' hyperthyroidism and ophthalmopathy. Using RNA transcripts as the source, TCR beta CDR3 regions were amplified. HTBI primers were used for first-round RT-PCR of the TCR CDR3. One entry per CDR3 protein results from TCRdb running MiXCR on the multiplex PCR reads. This table holds 250,000 to 300,000 distinct CDR3 sequences, approximately 12% found once. The sequenced sample consisted of blood. These receptors all stem from a woman aged 30 to 39 with Graves' hyperthyroidism that later progressed to Graves' ophthalmopathy.

This clonotype was found many times. This chain connects TRBV20-1 to TRBJ1-1; D is uncertain. The germline V gene encodes CDR1 DFQATT and CDR2 SNEGSKA (reference sequence). This CDR3 has 11 residues. Between the trimmed V and J ends, which lost 3 bases and 5 bases, there was a span of 7 bases. The CDR3 protein is CSASKRTEAFF. The CDR3 DNA reads TGCAGTGCTAGCAAGAGGACTGAAGCTTTCTTT.

The chain joins TRBV29-1 to TRBJ1-1; D gene ambiguous. CDR1 is SQVTM, CDR2 ANQGSEA, per germline. The V end was cut by 7 bases, the J end by 0 bases, with 12 bases between. The CDR3 is 13 residues long. The CDR3 here is CSAQTEMNTEAFF. The DNA of the CDR3 is TGCAGCGCTCAAACAGAGATGAACACTGAAGCTTTCTTT.